One T cell receptor beta chain is described in this entry. These data come from a study of shared clonotypes between healthy human individuals. Overall study: Samples came from a couple of female and a few male donors aged 18 to 49.

CDR3 length: 14 amino acids. In germline, CDR1 is SGHVS, CDR2 FNYEAQ. Trimming cost V 4 bases and J 6 bases, with 13 bases left between them. Free of recent acute infections or vaccinations, the donors were healthy HIV-negative adults. Generated by immunoSEQ multiplex PCR, the TCRdb table keeps only in-frame clones and is missing some. Here the sample spans just under 350,000 clones, more than 60% being singletons. Sequenced input: memory CD4+ T cells sorted from blood. The subset: CD45RA-negative fraction. The rearrangement uses TRBV7-6 and TRBJ2-1, with D tentatively TRBD1 (6 bases). The TCR was taken from a man younger than 45 in good health. This CDR3 is CASSSSRGGNEQFF. DNA of the CDR3: TGTGCCAGCAGCTCGAGCAGGGGCGGCAATGAGCAGTTCTTC.